The T cell receptor beta chain described here comes from a study of blood T cell repertoires in COVID-19. The CDR3 totals 14 residues. The ends lost 4 bases at V and 2 bases at J; junction bases unmatched: 6. Germline loops: CDR1 SGHDT, CDR2 YYEEEE. The table came from immunoSEQ multiplex PCR; TCRdb's copy has only in-frame clones and leaves some out. Seen here are 360,000 or so clones, 87% observed once, and the top ten hold 2.5% to 3%. Concerning this clone: The sample holds other DNA sequences that translate to the same CDR3.

The sequence derives from a young woman who had recovered from COVID-19. Sequenced: PBMCs or T cells enriched from blood (not recorded which). The chain links TRBV5-6 to TRBJ2-7; 7 positions match TRBD1. The CDR3 loop reads CASSTRQGTYEQYF. Here the CDR3 DNA reads TGTGCCAGCAGCACCCGACAGGGAACCTACGAGCAGTACTTC.